The 26 T cell receptor beta chains below were found in one sample sequenced in a study of T cell responses to AZD1222 COVID-19 vaccine. The method was immunoSEQ multiplex PCR; TCRdb's version includes in-frame clones alone and lacks a portion of them. The data hold 140,000 to 150,000 clones, with 75% to 95% observed a single time. Sequences were derived from peripheral blood, sampled on day 0 of AZD1222 vaccination. These receptors were collected from an adult in good health.

The V gene is TRBV11-2, the J gene TRBJ1-4; D gene uncertain. V was pared by 2 bases and J by 5 bases, with 12 bases between. The CDR3 covers 15 residues. The germline V gene has CDR1 SGHAT and CDR2 FQNNGV. CDR3 residues: CASSLRGTANEKLFF. The CDR3 DNA reads TGTGCCAGCAGCTTACGGGGTACTGCGAATGAAAAACTGTTTTTT.

J is TRBJ1-1 and V is TRBV9; D gene unclear. The CDR3 contains 13 residues. Trimming left V 6 bases short and J 1 base short, with 10 bases between. The germline CDR1 and CDR2 sequences are SGDLS and YYNGEE. The CDR3 DNA follows: TGTGCCAGCACGAGGGTGAGGAACACTGAAGCTTTCTTT. It yields the protein CASTRVRNTEAFF.

The chain has TRBV7-9 and TRBJ1-5; no clear D gene. V lost 1 base, J lost 2 bases, and 12 bases lay in between. CDR1 and CDR2 (germline): SEHNR, FQNEAQ (reference sequence). The CDR3 is made up of 16 amino acids. DNA for the CDR3: TGTGCCAGCAGCTTAGTGTCTGGGTCGGGCAATCAGCCCCAGCATTTT. Residues: CASSLVSGSGNQPQHF.

V usage is TRBV7-2 and J usage is TRBJ1-5; D uncertain. The CDR3 covers 14 residues. V lost 6 bases, J lost 2 bases, and 11 bases lay in between. Germline CDR1 SGHTA, CDR2 FQGNSA. The CDR3 loop reads CASRPSAGNQPQHF. CDR3 in DNA: TGTGCCAGCAGGCCCTCGGCAGGCAATCAGCCCCAGCATTTT.

The chain is built from TRBV18 and TRBJ2-5; D may correspond to TRBD1 or TRBD2 (5 bases each). CDR3 length equals 16 residues. From germline, CDR1 is KGHSH and CDR2 LQKENI. V lost 6 bases, J lost 1 base, and 18 bases lay in between. CDR3 DNA: TGTGCCAGCTCCCCCGGGGCGAGAAGCGGCCAAGAGACCCAGTACTTC. This translates into CASSPGARSGQETQYF.

The chain has TRBV5-4 and TRBJ1-2, with D unclear. V lost 5 bases to trimming and J lost 2 bases, with 7 bases between them. CDR1 is SGHNT, CDR2 YYREEE, per germline (reference sequence). The CDR3 is made up of 12 amino acids. DNA for the CDR3: TGTGCCAGCAGGCAGGAGAACTATGGCTACACCTTC. Its protein is CASRQENYGYTF.

The chain combines TRBV5-1 with TRBJ1-3, with D unclear. Germline lookup yields CDR1 SGHRS and CDR2 YFSETQ. This CDR3 comprises 16 residues. Trimming cost V 1 base and J 1 base, with 12 bases left between them. The CDR3 is CASSLLDPRSGNTIYF. The CDR3 DNA is TGCGCCAGCAGCTTGCTTGACCCCAGGTCTGGAAACACCATATATTTT.

The genes are TRBV7-8 and TRBJ1-4, with a possible D match to TRBD1 (5 bases). The V end was cut by 5 bases, the J end by 3 bases, with 13 bases between. This CDR3 is built from 15 residues. Germline V lookup: CDR1 SGHVS, CDR2 FQNEAQ. The CDR3 protein is CASSNQGSANEKLFF. In DNA, the CDR3 is TGTGCCAGCAGCAACCAGGGTTCCGCTAATGAAAAACTGTTTTTT. Full variable domain (remainder filled in from reference TRBV7-8 and TRBJ1-4): GAGVSQSPRYKVAKRGQDVALRCDPISGHVSLFWYQQALGQGPEFLTYFQNEAQLDKSGLPSDRFFAERPEGSVSTLKIQRTQQEDSAVYLCASSNQGSANEKLFFGSGTQLSVL.

This clone was recorded only once. The genes are TRBV12-3 or TRBV12-4 and TRBJ2-1, with 7 bases that match TRBD2. The V gene end was trimmed by 6 bases and the J gene end by 10 bases; junction bases not matched to a gene: 9. The CDR3 has 13 amino acids. The CDR3 DNA reads as TGTGCCAGCAGCGCCACTAGCGTGGGCGAGCAGTTCTTC. This codes for CASSATSVGEQFF.

The chain is built from TRBV7-2 and TRBJ1-5, with 9 bases matching TRBD1. This CDR3 is built from 16 residues. Trimming at V came to 1 base and at J to 4 bases, leaving 5 bases not matched to a gene. Germline loops: CDR1 SGHTA, CDR2 FQGNSA. The CDR3 loop reads CASSLGRTGANQPQHF. The CDR3 nucleotides are TGTGCCAGCAGCTTAGGTCGGACAGGGGCAAATCAGCCCCAGCATTTT.

The chain links TRBV9 to TRBJ1-3, with D hard to call. V lost 2 bases to trimming and J lost 0 bases, with 9 bases between them. Looked up from germline, CDR1 is SGDLS and CDR2 is YYNGEE. The CDR3 length is 15 residues. In DNA, the CDR3 is TGTGCCAGCAGCGTCGCCATTAGCTCTGGAAACACCATATATTTT. Amino acids: CASSVAISSGNTIYF.

The chain carries TRBV28 and TRBJ2-7, with 7 positions matching TRBD1. The CDR3 sequence is 16 residues long. Germline CDR1 reads MDHEN; CDR2 reads SYDVKM. V lost 5 bases to trimming and J lost 2 bases; unmatched junction nucleotides: 12. As DNA, the CDR3 is TGTGCCAGCAGTGGATACCTTGACAGGGAGCCCTACGAGCAGTACTTC. Residues: CASSGYLDREPYEQYF.

A few counts support this clone. V and J are TRBV7-8 and TRBJ1-5; tentative D call: TRBD1 (5 bases). Between the trimmed V and J ends, which lost 0 bases and 3 bases, there was a span of 18 bases. CDR1 is SGHVS, CDR2 FQNEAQ, per germline. This CDR3 contains 18 residues. DNA of the CDR3: TGTGCCAGCAGCTTAGCTTCAGGGATGATGGGGGACAATCAGCCCCAGCATTTT. This gives the protein CASSLASGMMGDNQPQHF.

The CDR3 protein is CASSNKRVTYNEQFF. CDR3 sequence (DNA): TGCGCCAGCAGCAACAAGCGGGTCACCTACAATGAGCAGTTCTTC. The chain is built from TRBV5-1 and TRBJ2-1; weak D call: TRBD2 (6 bases). V shed 4 bases and J shed 2 bases, with 13 bases lying between them. The germline CDR1 and CDR2 sequences are SGHRS and YFSETQ. The CDR3 length is 15 residues.

The rearrangement uses TRBV5-4 and TRBJ1-5, with D unclear. V lost 0 bases and J 0 bases, leaving 10 bases between the germline ends. The CDR3 runs 16 residues. CDR1 SGHNT and CDR2 YYREEE come from the germline V gene (reference sequence). The CDR3: CASSLGPSYSNQPQHF. The CDR3 nucleotides read TGTGCCAGCAGCTTGGGGCCGAGTTATAGCAATCAGCCCCAGCATTTT.

This clone showed up just once. This chain links TRBV19 with TRBJ1-1; D not certain. Germline assignment: CDR1 LNHDA and CDR2 SQIVND (reference sequence). Trimming stripped 3 bases from V and 4 bases from J, with 12 bases between. The CDR3 is 14 residues long. The CDR3 coding sequence is TGTGCCAGTAGTATCAAAGGGCAAAGCACTGAAGCTTTCTTT. This sequence encodes CASSIKGQSTEAFF.

V and J are TRBV5-1 and TRBJ1-6; TRBD1 matches at 9 bases. The CDR3 has 15 residues. The J segment lost 9 bases and the V segment lost 4 bases, leaving 8 bases of the junction unmatched. CDR1 and CDR2 from the germline V gene are SGHRS and YFSETQ. Here the CDR3 DNA reads TGCGCCAGCAGCCCTGGACAGGGGAACGGTTCACCCCTCCACTTT. The encoded protein is CASSPGQGNGSPLHF.

CDR3 amino acids: CASSYGGGANVLTF. CDR3 in DNA: TGTGCCAGCAGCTATGGCGGAGGGGCCAACGTCCTGACTTTC. The rearrangement uses TRBV5-5 and TRBJ2-6; D unclear. CDR3 length: 14 residues. Trimming stripped 3 bases from V and 4 bases from J, with 8 bases between. Germline CDR1 reads SGHKS; CDR2 reads YYEKEE (reference sequence).

The V gene is TRBV6-5, the J gene TRBJ1-1; no definite D call. Germline CDR1 reads MNHEY; CDR2 reads SVGAGI. This CDR3 comprises 13 residues. Trimming removed 0 bases at V and 7 bases at J, with 9 bases between. The CDR3 nucleotides read TGTGCCAGCAGTTACTCGTGGGGATATGAAGCTTTCTTT. Translating it yields CASSYSWGYEAFF.

This chain uses TRBV7-6 with TRBJ1-1; D is possibly TRBD1 (5 bases). The V end was cut by 4 bases, the J end by 4 bases, with 25 bases between. This CDR3 spans 18 amino acids. Germline V gene lookup returns CDR1 SGHVS and CDR2 FNYEAQ. The CDR3 protein is CASSYLLRQQSRGTEAFF. The CDR3 DNA sequence: TGTGCCAGCAGCTACCTTCTGAGGCAGCAATCGAGGGGCACTGAAGCTTTCTTT.

This chain links TRBV24-1 with TRBJ1-2, with D possibly being TRBD1 (5 bases). The CDR3 has 14 amino acids. Germline loops: CDR1 KGHDR, CDR2 SFDVKD. Trimming took 3 bases from V and 7 from J, leaving 14 bases between them. CDR3: CATSDGAPRVGYTF. The CDR3 nucleotides read TGTGCCACCAGTGATGGCGCGCCCAGGGTTGGCTACACCTTC.

The chain is built from TRBV18 and TRBJ1-5; a possible D gene is TRBD1 (6 bases). V dropped 1 base and J dropped 2 bases, with 6 bases sitting between them. The CDR3 has 14 residues. Germline CDR1 is KGHSH and CDR2 is LQKENI. The CDR3 sequence is CASSPQGGNQPQHF. Here the CDR3 DNA reads TGTGCCAGCTCACCACAGGGGGGCAATCAGCCCCAGCATTTT.

The rearrangement links TRBV5-1 to TRBJ1-2; D possibly corresponds to TRBD1 (6 bases). CDR3 length: 13 residues. The germline CDR1 and CDR2 sequences are SGHRS and YFSETQ. V lost 4 bases and J 8 bases, leaving 15 bases between the germline ends. The CDR3 DNA reads as TGCGCCAGCAGCCCTTGGACAGACCGAGGCTACACCTTC. It encodes CASSPWTDRGYTF. Full variable domain (rest looked up from reference TRBV5-1 and TRBJ1-2): KAGVTQTPRYLIKTRGQQVTLSCSPISGHRSVSWYQQTPGQGLQFLFEYFSETQRNKGNFPGRFSGRQFSNSRSEMNVSTLELGDSALYLCASSPWTDRGYTFGSGTRLTVV.

The V call is TRBV7-3, the J call TRBJ1-1, with 7 bases lining up with TRBD1. V gave up 5 bases and J gave up 2 bases; unmatched junction bases: 5. Germline CDR1 SGHTA, CDR2 FQGTGA. This CDR3 contains 14 residues. CDR3 sequence (DNA): TGTGCCAGCAGCCGAGGGGGCGCAAACACTGAAGCTTTCTTT. This translates into CASSRGGANTEAFF.

This clone is a singleton in its sample. The CDR3 protein is CASSPESTGENEQYF. For the CDR3, the DNA is TGTGCCAGCAGCCCGGAATCGACAGGGGAAAACGAGCAGTACTTC. This chain joins TRBV7-9 and TRBJ2-7, with 8 positions matching TRBD1. CDR1 and CDR2 from the germline V gene are SEHNR and FQNEAQ (reference sequence). This CDR3 has 15 amino acids. The trim removed 5 bases at V and 5 bases at J, leaving 11 bases unmatched.

CDR3 residues: CASSYYGAVEDTEAFF. The DNA of the CDR3 is TGTGCCAGCTCCTACTATGGGGCTGTTGAGGACACTGAAGCTTTCTTT. The chain carries TRBV18 and TRBJ1-1; D might be TRBD1 (5 bases). CDR3 length: 16 amino acids. Germline V gene lookup returns CDR1 KGHSH and CDR2 LQKENI. V was clipped by 6 bases and J by 3 bases, with 20 bases between them.